Here is one T cell receptor (beta chain) with its context. The target antigen is unknown. These data originate in a study of T cell responses to AZD1222 COVID-19 vaccine. Study-level points and caveats: The donor cohort was predominantly white British with a female majority, and clonal diversity may have been underestimated. Repertoires were obtained only post-peak T cell response.

Some clones are missing from TCRdb's copy, which holds only in-frame ones; the method was immunoSEQ multiplex PCR. Of around 120,000 clones in the sample, just over 90% were seen once. Both about-4-week and about-12-week second-dose recipients were combined. The ends were cut back, 2 bases at V and 0 bases at J, with 5 bases in the middle. This CDR3 comprises 15 residues. Germline loops: CDR1 ENHRY, CDR2 SYGVKD. The TCR originated in an adult who received the AZD1222 COVID-19 vaccine. The sequencing here drew on peripheral blood, taken 28 days after the second AZD1222 dose. The chain recombines TRBV10-3 with TRBJ1-6; D is unresolved. The CDR3 nucleotides read TGTGCCATCAGTGAGCGGAGCTCCTATAATTCACCCCTCCACTTT. Encoded protein: CAISERSSYNSPLHF.